These 13 T cell receptor beta chains originate from one sample sequenced in a study of immunodeficiency. TCRdb keeps only in-frame clones here, not all; method: immunoSEQ multiplex PCR. Here the sample spans more than 1,000 clones, around 90% being singletons. The sequenced sample consisted of CD8+ T cells from blood. The receptors stem from a female donor.

The chain combines TRBV19 with TRBJ2-1; no reliable D call. This CDR3 region has 13 residues. Trimming removed 5 bases at V and 6 bases at J, with 11 bases between. Germline loops: CDR1 LNHDA, CDR2 SQIVND (reference sequence). The DNA of the CDR3 is TGTGCCAGTAGTTTCGGGCTCCTCAATGAGCAGTTCTTC. Amino acid sequence: CASSFGLLNEQFF. The variable domain in full, completed from reference TRBV19 and TRBJ2-1, reads DGGITQSPKYLFRKEGQNVTLSCEQNLNHDAMYWYRQDPGQGLRLIYYSQIVNDFQKGDIAEGYSVSREKKESFPLTVTSAQKNPTAFYLCASSFGLLNEQFFGPGTRLTVL.

The chain couples TRBV30 to TRBJ1-1, with no clear D. Between the trimmed V and J ends, which lost 3 bases and 0 bases, there was a span of 14 bases. The CDR3 covers 15 residues. Germline V gene lookup returns CDR1 GTSNPN and CDR2 SVGIG (reference sequence). Here the CDR3 reads CAWRPRGGLNTEAFF. The CDR3 bases are TGTGCCTGGAGGCCACGAGGAGGGCTGAACACTGAAGCTTTCTTT.

This clone occurred once. The CDR3 DNA reads as TGCGCCAGCAGCCAAGAGGGAGCGGCCCGCACAGATACGCAGTATTTT. It translates to CASSQEGAARTDTQYF. The chain joins TRBV4-1 to TRBJ2-3; weak D call: TRBD2 (5 bases). Trimming stripped 0 bases from V and 1 base from J, with 11 bases between. The CDR3 loop spans 16 amino acids. Germline lookup yields CDR1 MGHRA and CDR2 YSYEKL.

This clone was detected only a few times. The rearrangement uses TRBV10-1 and TRBJ1-1, with D uncertain. V lost 3 bases, J lost 6 bases, and 5 bases lay in between. Germline lookup yields CDR1 WNHNN and CDR2 SYGVQD (reference sequence). The CDR3 consists of 11 residues. The CDR3: CASSDGAEAFF. The CDR3 DNA is TGCGCCAGCAGTGATGGGGCTGAAGCTTTCTTT.

This clone was seen once. This chain uses TRBV9 with TRBJ2-3, with D unresolved. Trimming pared 4 bases from V and 0 bases from J, leaving 15 bases between. The germline gives CDR1 SGDLS, CDR2 YYNGEE. The CDR3 length is 16 residues. CDR3 sequence reads: CASSSHPLPSTDTQYF. As DNA, the CDR3 is TGTGCCAGCAGCTCCCACCCACTACCTAGCACAGATACGCAGTATTTT.

The CDR3 DNA sequence: TGTGCCAGCAGTGACTTAGACAGTCCCCTACAAGAGACCCAGTACTTC. Translation gives CASSDLDSPLQETQYF. This rearrangement joins TRBV2 to TRBJ2-5, with D perhaps TRBD1 (5 bases). The CDR3 spans 16 residues. V lost 3 bases and J 2 bases, leaving 16 bases between the germline ends. CDR1 and CDR2 from the germline V gene are SNHLY and FYNNEI. Complete variable domain (other parts from reference TRBV2 and TRBJ2-5): EPEVTQTPSHQVTQMGQEVILRCVPISNHLYFYWYRQILGQKVEFLVSFYNNEISEKSEIFDDQFSVERPDGSNFTLKIRSTKLEDSAMYFCASSDLDSPLQETQYFGPGTRLLVL.

CDR3 DNA sequence: TGTGCCAGCAGCTTGGTACAGCGCTCCTACGAGCAGTACTTC. Amino acids: CASSLVQRSYEQYF. The chain combines TRBV5-6 with TRBJ2-7, with D unresolved. The CDR3 totals 14 residues. Deletions cut 0 bases from V and 0 bases from J, with 7 bases between. Germline V gene sequence: CDR1 SGHDT, CDR2 YYEEEE.

This clone came up a few times. The V and J genes are TRBV6-6 and TRBJ1-2; the D is unclear. This CDR3 spans 16 amino acids. Germline V lookup: CDR1 MNHNY, CDR2 SVGAGI (reference sequence). The ends were cut back, 0 bases at V and 0 bases at J, with 11 bases in the middle. CDR3 protein: CASSYSMDYTNYGYTF. The CDR3 nucleotides are TGTGCCAGCAGTTACTCGATGGACTATACTAACTATGGCTACACCTTC.

The V and J genes are TRBV4-1 and TRBJ2-7; D uncertain. V lost 0 bases, J lost 3 bases, and 9 bases lay in between. Looked up from germline, CDR1 is MGHRA and CDR2 is YSYEKL. This CDR3 has 14 residues. CDR3 sequence: CASSQENALYEQYF. The CDR3 DNA reads TGCGCCAGCAGCCAAGAGAACGCACTCTACGAGCAGTACTTC.

V is TRBV5-6 and J is TRBJ2-1, with a tentative D call TRBD1 (6 bases). The length of the CDR3 is 15 residues. V was clipped by 4 bases and J by 7 bases, with 18 bases between them. Per germline, CDR1 SGHDT and CDR2 YYEEEE. Here the CDR3 reads CASSVTPGTPNEQFF. The CDR3 DNA sequence: TGTGCCAGCAGCGTTACACCCGGGACACCTAATGAGCAGTTCTTC.

This clone was recorded once. The genes are TRBV29-1 and TRBJ2-2; D uncertain. Trimming cost V 7 bases and J 0 bases, with 9 bases left between them. CDR3 size: 13 residues. Per germline, CDR1 SQVTM and CDR2 ANQGSEA. CDR3 coding DNA: TGCAGCGGGGTGGCACCGAACACCGGGGAGCTGTTTTTT. It is translated as CSGVAPNTGELFF.

The chain is built from TRBV6-6 and TRBJ2-2; D is perhaps TRBD1 (6 bases). From germline, CDR1 is MNHNY and CDR2 SVGAGI (reference sequence). V lost 10 bases, J lost 6 bases, and 9 bases lay in between. This CDR3 is built from 11 residues. This CDR3 is CAIQGPGELFF. The CDR3 nucleotides read TGTGCCATACAGGGTCCCGGGGAGCTGTTTTTT.

The chain uses TRBV13 and TRBJ1-1, with TRBD1 matching 11 bases. In germline, CDR1 is PRHDT, CDR2 FYEKMQ (reference sequence). The CDR3 sequence is 18 residues long. V dropped 3 bases and J dropped 0; count of bases not matched to a gene: 9. CDR3 sequence: CASSFGWDRGNMNTEAFF. The CDR3 bases are TGTGCCAGCAGCTTTGGGTGGGACAGGGGGAACATGAACACTGAAGCTTTCTTT.